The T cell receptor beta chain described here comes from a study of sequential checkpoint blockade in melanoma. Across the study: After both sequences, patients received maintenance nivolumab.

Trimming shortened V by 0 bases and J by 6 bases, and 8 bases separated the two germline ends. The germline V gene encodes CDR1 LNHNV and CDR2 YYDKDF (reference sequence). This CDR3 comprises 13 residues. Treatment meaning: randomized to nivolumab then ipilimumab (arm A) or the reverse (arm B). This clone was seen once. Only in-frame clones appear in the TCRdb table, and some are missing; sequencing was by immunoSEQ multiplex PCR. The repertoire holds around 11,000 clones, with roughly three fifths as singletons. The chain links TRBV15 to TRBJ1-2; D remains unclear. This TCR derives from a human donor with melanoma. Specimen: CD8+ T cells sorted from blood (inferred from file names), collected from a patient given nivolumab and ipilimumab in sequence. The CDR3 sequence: CATSRDVENGYTF. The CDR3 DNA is TGTGCCACCAGCAGAGATGTGGAGAATGGCTACACCTTC. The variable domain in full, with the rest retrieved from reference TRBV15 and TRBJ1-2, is DAMVIQNPRYQVTQFGKPVTLSCSQTLNHNVMYWYQQKSSQAPKLLFHYYDKDFNNEADTPDNFQSRRPNTSFCFLDIRSPGLGDTAMYLCATSRDVENGYTFGSGTRLTVV.